This TCR beta chain derives from a study of blood T cell repertoires in COVID-19. Study information: The analysed material was cDNA or gDNA that came from T cells, B-cell-depleted T cells, or PBMCs.

Profiled with immunoSEQ multiplex PCR; TCRdb holds only in-frame clones, not every one. Of 95,000 or so clones listed, approximately 89% are singletons. The CDR3 sequence is 14 residues long. Germline lookup yields CDR1 SGHTA and CDR2 FQGNSA. Germline trimming cut 5 bases from V and 6 bases from J; bases unmatched to any gene: 7. This clone was observed at least ten times. Sequencing was done on a sample of peripheral blood. The chain employs TRBV7-2 and TRBJ2-1; 7 bases match TRBD2. The receptor comes from a human donor in a cohort sampled during active COVID-19. The CDR3 sequence: CASSPGGSVNEQFF. In DNA, the CDR3 is TGTGCCAGCAGCCCCGGGGGGAGTGTCAATGAGCAGTTCTTC.